Presented here are 24 T cell receptor beta chains from one specimen sequenced in a study of T cell repertoires in cytomegalovirus infection. No cognate antigen is known for these TCRs. MiXCR, applied by TCRdb to the reads, yields one record per CDR3 protein. This sample has some 54,000 distinct CDR3 sequences; 15% to 20% occur once, and the top ten carry about four fifths. Source: CD8+ T cells from cultured PBMCs, taken from culture after CMV antigen stimulation. Receptors originate from a human donor in good health (CMV status not recorded). Some clones in this sample may be carry-over from other donors' samples.

The V gene is TRBV5-5, the J gene TRBJ2-7, with TRBD1 as a possible D gene (7 bases). Trimming cost V 4 bases and J 3 bases, with 20 bases left between them. The CDR3 has 16 residues. Germline-derived CDR1 and CDR2 are SGHKS and YYEKEE (reference sequence). CDR3 bases: TGTGCCAGCAGCCAACCAGACAGGGCGGACTACTACGAGCAGTACTTC. Protein product: CASSQPDRADYYEQYF.

This clonotype was seen more than once but under ten times. The chain recombines TRBV27 with TRBJ1-5, with a possible D match to TRBD1 (5 bases). Germline V gene data show CDR1 as MNHEY and CDR2 as SMNVEV (reference sequence). The V and J ends lost 7 bases and 0 bases respectively, with 13 bases between them. This CDR3 comprises 15 residues. Here the CDR3 DNA reads TGTGCCAGCACAACTACCAGGGATAGCAATCAGCCCCAGCATTTT. This gives the protein CASTTTRDSNQPQHF.

In its sample, this clonotype was seen a few times. The chain carries TRBV28 and TRBJ1-1; 7 bases map to TRBD1. Germline trimming cut 1 base from V and 4 bases from J; bases unmatched to any gene: 18. The CDR3 runs to 19 residues. The V gene's germline CDR1 is MDHEN and CDR2 SYDVKM. The chain's CDR3 is CASSLFSVSGGKQGTEAFF. The CDR3 DNA reads TGTGCCAGCAGTTTATTTTCTGTTTCAGGGGGAAAGCAGGGCACTGAAGCTTTCTTT.

This clonotype has more than one count but fewer than ten. The chain joins TRBV5-6 to TRBJ1-2, with D perhaps matching TRBD1 (6 bases). Germline V gene lookup returns CDR1 SGHDT and CDR2 YYEEEE. The CDR3 contains 14 residues. Trimming shortened V by 2 bases and J by 1 base, and 9 bases separated the two germline ends. Here the CDR3 reads CASSLGTNNYGYTF. The CDR3 DNA follows: TGTGCCAGCAGCTTAGGGACAAATAACTATGGCTACACCTTC.

This clonotype was counted a few times. The chain has TRBV27 and TRBJ2-1; TRBD2 matches at 7 bases. The germline gives CDR1 MNHEY, CDR2 SMNVEV (reference sequence). The CDR3 is 11 amino acids. V was clipped by 3 bases and J by 10 bases; unmatched bases: 0. CDR3 sequence: CASSFSGEQFF. Here the CDR3 DNA reads TGTGCCAGCAGTTTTAGCGGGGAGCAGTTCTTC.

This clonotype has a handful of counts. The chain recombines TRBV6-6 with TRBJ1-6, with D hard to call. Trimming removed 4 bases at V and 0 bases at J, with 7 bases between. CDR3 length equals 15 residues. Germline assignment: CDR1 MNHNY and CDR2 SVGAGI (reference sequence). The CDR3 here is CASSLGSSYNSPLHF. In nucleotides, the CDR3 is TGTGCCAGCAGTTTAGGGAGCTCCTATAATTCACCCCTCCACTTT.

The gene calls are TRBV7-9 and TRBJ1-1; 7 positions agree with TRBD1. J was trimmed by 4 bases and V by 4 bases; bases with no gene match: 9. CDR3 length equals 15 residues. In germline, CDR1 is SEHNR, CDR2 FQNEAQ (reference sequence). The CDR3 loop reads CASSSRQGWGTEAFF. CDR3 DNA sequence: TGTGCCAGCAGCTCAAGACAGGGATGGGGCACTGAAGCTTTCTTT.

The chain combines TRBV6-6 with TRBJ1-1, with unresolved D. From germline, CDR1 is MNHNY and CDR2 SVGAGI (reference sequence). V lost 0 bases to trimming and J lost 8 bases, with 10 bases between them. The CDR3 loop spans 13 amino acids. The CDR3 sequence: CASSYSLAGEAFF. The DNA for the CDR3 is TGTGCCAGCAGTTACTCTTTGGCAGGCGAAGCTTTCTTT.

The chain employs TRBV15 and TRBJ2-2; 9 nucleotides align to TRBD2. Germline CDR1 and CDR2: LNHNV and YYDKDF (reference sequence). Unmatched junction bases numbered 7, after V lost 1 base and J lost 4 bases. This CDR3 comprises 17 residues. CDR3 nucleotides: TGTGCCACCAGCAGAGTTCTCCTAGCGGGGTCCACCGGGGAGCTGTTTTTT. It codes for CATSRVLLAGSTGELFF.

The chain recombines TRBV7-2 with TRBJ1-6; D uncertain. The germline V and J ends were trimmed by 1 base and 0 bases, with 4 bases remaining between them. This CDR3 comprises 15 residues. Germline CDR1 reads SGHTA; CDR2 reads FQGNSA. For the CDR3, the DNA is TGTGCCAGCAGCTTAGTAAGCTCCTATAATTCACCCCTCCACTTT. Amino acid sequence: CASSLVSSYNSPLHF.

This clonotype has a handful of counts. This chain links TRBV7-2 with TRBJ1-1; 7 positions match TRBD1. Germline V gives CDR1 SGHTA, CDR2 FQGNSA. The CDR3 sequence is 14 residues long. Losses at the gene ends were 8 bases for V and 1 base for J; bases not matched to a gene: 7. The CDR3 region has the DNA TGTGCCAGCGCGACCTGGACAGGGAACACTGAAGCTTTCTTT. Translating it yields CASATWTGNTEAFF. The full variable domain, completed using reference TRBV7-2 and TRBJ1-1, is GAGVSQSPSNKVTEKGKDVELRCDPISGHTALYWYRQSLGQGLEFLIYFQGNSAPDKSGLPSDRFSAERTGGSVSTLTIQRTQQEDSAVYLCASATWTGNTEAFFGQGTRLTVV.

The rearrangement joins TRBV12-3 or TRBV12-4 to TRBJ2-5; D is ambiguous. The CDR3 extends over 15 amino acids. The germline V and J ends were trimmed by 1 base and 5 bases, with 14 bases remaining between them. The CDR3 reads CASSLGTTEGETQYF. The CDR3 nucleotides are TGTGCCAGCAGTTTAGGTACTACTGAAGGGGAGACCCAGTACTTC.

The V and J genes are TRBV10-1 and TRBJ2-7; no firm D call. CDR3 length equals 15 residues. V lost 0 bases, J lost 1 base, and 10 bases lay in between. In germline, CDR1 is WNHNN, CDR2 SYGVQD (reference sequence). CDR3 sequence reads: CASSESAVTSYEQYF. CDR3 bases: TGCGCCAGCAGTGAGTCGGCTGTAACATCCTACGAGCAGTACTTC.

V usage is TRBV12-3 or TRBV12-4 and J usage is TRBJ1-5, with 10 bases identical to TRBD1. CDR3 length: 14 amino acids. V gave up 4 bases and J gave up 7 bases; unmatched junction bases: 4. CDR3 sequence: CASSSRDRGQPQHF. Here the CDR3 DNA reads TGTGCCAGCAGTTCCCGGGACAGGGGACAGCCCCAGCATTTT.

The rearrangement links TRBV27 to TRBJ1-2, with TRBD1 matching over 8 bases. This CDR3 has 14 amino acids. Germline V gene data show CDR1 as MNHEY and CDR2 as SMNVEV (reference sequence). V lost 7 bases and J lost 5; bases outside the gene matches: 9. The CDR3 DNA reads as TGTGCCAGCAATCCCGGACAGGGTGGTTATGGCTACACCTTC. Translation: CASNPGQGGYGYTF.

This clonotype was picked up a small number of times. This sequence joins TRBV7-2 and TRBJ1-5, with D perhaps matching TRBD1 (5 bases). V was trimmed by 1 base and J by 2 bases, leaving 6 bases between them. The germline V gene encodes CDR1 SGHTA and CDR2 FQGNSA. CDR3 length equals 14 residues. CDR3 amino acids: CASSLGDGNQPQHF. The CDR3 DNA follows: TGTGCCAGCAGCTTAGGGGACGGCAATCAGCCCCAGCATTTT.

There are a few counts of this clonotype. The V call is TRBV6-5, the J call TRBJ1-6, with TRBD1 as a possible D gene (6 bases). In germline, CDR1 is MNHEY, CDR2 SVGAGI. The CDR3 sequence is 16 residues long. Trimming cost V 7 bases and J 0 bases, with 13 bases left between them. The CDR3 is CASKVGGYSYNSPLHF. DNA for the CDR3: TGTGCCAGCAAAGTAGGGGGGTACTCCTATAATTCACCCCTCCACTTT.

The V and J genes are TRBV5-5 and TRBJ1-1, with a weak D call TRBD1 (5 bases). Germline V gives CDR1 SGHKS, CDR2 YYEKEE (reference sequence). The CDR3 covers 13 residues. V lost 4 bases and J lost 8, with 15 bases in between. The chain's CDR3 is CASSPADTPEAFF. In DNA form, the CDR3 reads TGTGCCAGCAGCCCGGCGGACACTCCAGAAGCTTTCTTT.

A few counts support this clonotype. V is TRBV2 and J is TRBJ2-3; maybe TRBD2 (6 bases). Germline CDR1 reads SNHLY; CDR2 reads FYNNEI. This CDR3 contains 18 residues. Trimming pared 1 base from V and 2 bases from J, leaving 19 bases between. The CDR3 loop is CASSEEGISGLFTDTQYF. The CDR3 nucleotides read TGTGCCAGCAGTGAAGAGGGAATTAGCGGACTATTCACAGATACGCAGTATTTT.

This clonotype was observed a few times. The V and J genes are TRBV4-3 and TRBJ2-2, with D hard to call. Germline CDR1 is LGHNA and CDR2 is YSLEER. V lost 1 base and J lost 3, with 12 bases in between. There are 16 residues in the CDR3. The CDR3 is CASSQGDTVHTGELFF. In nucleotides, the CDR3 is TGCGCCAGCAGCCAAGGTGATACAGTCCACACCGGGGAGCTGTTTTTT.

This clonotype was counted a few times. The chain couples TRBV7-2 to TRBJ1-6, with unresolved D. The CDR3 has 14 residues. With 5 bases removed from V and 6 bases from J, the gap between germline ends came to 11 bases. Germline V CDR1 and CDR2: SGHTA, FQGNSA. The CDR3 DNA reads TGTGCCAGCAGCCCCCCGAACTTTAATTCACCCCTCCACTTT. This sequence encodes CASSPPNFNSPLHF.

This clonotype appeared a few times. The chain combines TRBV7-2 with TRBJ1-5; D is perhaps TRBD1 (5 bases). V gave up 6 bases and J gave up 2 bases, with 14 bases separating them. The CDR3 totals 15 residues. CDR1 is SGHTA, CDR2 FQGNSA, per germline. The CDR3 coding sequence is TGTGCCAGCAGTCGGGACGATGAAGGCAATCAGCCCCAGCATTTT. It encodes CASSRDDEGNQPQHF.

This clonotype was detected once. V and J are TRBV6-1 and TRBJ2-7; TRBD1 aligns across 7 bases. CDR1 is MNHNS, CDR2 SASEGT, per germline. J lost 4 bases, V lost 5 bases, and 11 bases had no gene match. The CDR3 covers 15 residues. The CDR3 nucleotides are TGTGCCAGCAGTCGCCCAAGTGTACAGGGGTACGAGCAGTACTTC. It encodes CASSRPSVQGYEQYF.

There are a few counts of this clonotype. This chain uses TRBV7-9 with TRBJ2-3; D perhaps matches TRBD1 (5 bases). Germline V CDR1 and CDR2: SEHNR, FQNEAQ (reference sequence). The CDR3 is made up of 12 amino acids. Trimming took off 4 bases at V and 8 bases at J, with 10 bases between the two ends. The CDR3 nucleotides are TGTGCCAGCAGCTCCGACCAGGGTACGCAGTATTTT. Its translation: CASSSDQGTQYF.